This TCR beta chain is drawn from a study of early T cells in non-severe SARS-CoV-2 infection. The CDR3 consists of 15 residues. V lost 2 bases and J lost 7; bases outside the gene matches: 6. Per the germline V gene, CDR1 is KGHSH and CDR2 is LQKENI. This clonotype has just a few counts. TCRdb recomputed calls from the 5' RACE reads with MiXCR, one row per CDR3 protein. This sample has more than 90,000 distinct CDR3 sequences, with approximately 11% found just once. The sample comprised whole blood. The chain links TRBV18 to TRBJ2-1, with TRBD2 matching 9 bases. The TCR originated in an adult who was a healthcare worker with PCR-confirmed SARS-CoV-2 infection or an uninfected control (not recorded which). DNA for the CDR3: TGTGCCAGCTCACCAGCGGGAGGGCCAAGGAATGAGCAGTTCTTC. Protein product: CASSPAGGPRNEQFF.